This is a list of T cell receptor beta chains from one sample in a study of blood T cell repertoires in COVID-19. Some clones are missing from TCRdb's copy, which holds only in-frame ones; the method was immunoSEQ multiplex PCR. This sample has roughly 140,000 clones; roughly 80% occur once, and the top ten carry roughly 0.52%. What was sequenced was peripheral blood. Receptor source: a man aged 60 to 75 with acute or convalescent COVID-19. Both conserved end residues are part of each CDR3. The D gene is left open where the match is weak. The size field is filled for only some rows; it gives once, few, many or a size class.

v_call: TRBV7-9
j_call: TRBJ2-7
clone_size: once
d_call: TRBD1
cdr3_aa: CASSLGRDRTPYEQYF
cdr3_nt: TGTGCCAGCAGCTTAGGAAGGGACAGGACCCCCTACGAGCAGTACTTC

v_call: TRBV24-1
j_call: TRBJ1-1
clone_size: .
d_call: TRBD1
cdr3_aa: CATSAATGGNTEAFF
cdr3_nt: TGTGCCACCAGTGCCGCGACAGGGGGAAACACTGAAGCTTTCTTT

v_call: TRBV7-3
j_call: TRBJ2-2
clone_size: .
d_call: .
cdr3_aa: CASSLDSYTGELFF
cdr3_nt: TGTGCCAGCAGCTTGGACTCTTACACCGGGGAGCTGTTTTTT

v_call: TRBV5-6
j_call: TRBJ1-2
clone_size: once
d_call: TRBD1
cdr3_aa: CASSSGDRGIYGYTF
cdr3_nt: TGTGCCAGCAGCTCGGGGGACAGGGGGATCTATGGCTACACCTTC

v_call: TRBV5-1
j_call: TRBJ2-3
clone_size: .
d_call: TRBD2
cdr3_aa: CASQGLRVAGADTQYF
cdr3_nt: TGCGCCAGCCAAGGCCTCAGAGTAGCGGGAGCAGATACGCAGTATTTT

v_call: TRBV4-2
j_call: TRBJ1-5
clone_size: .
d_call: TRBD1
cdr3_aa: CASSQETGGAGGQPQHF
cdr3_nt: TGTGCCAGCAGCCAAGAAACAGGGGGCGCGGGGGGTCAGCCCCAGCATTTT

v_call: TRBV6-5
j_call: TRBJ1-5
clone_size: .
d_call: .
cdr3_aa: CASSPDNSNQPQHF
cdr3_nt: TGTGCCAGCAGCCCAGACAATAGCAATCAGCCCCAGCATTTT

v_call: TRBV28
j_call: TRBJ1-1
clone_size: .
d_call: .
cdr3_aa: CASSRAGSNTEAFF
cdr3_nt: TGTGCCAGCAGTCGGGCAGGGTCAAACACTGAAGCTTTCTTT

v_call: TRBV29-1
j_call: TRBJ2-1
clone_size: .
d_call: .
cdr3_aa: CSVVRGSITSTSYNEQFF
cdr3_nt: TGCAGCGTTGTACGAGGGTCAATCACCAGTACATCCTACAATGAGCAGTTCTTC

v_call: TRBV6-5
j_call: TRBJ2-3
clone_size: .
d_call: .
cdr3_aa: CAATRDLYTDTQYF
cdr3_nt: TGTGCCGCTACCCGGGACTTATACACAGATACGCAGTATTTT